These 8 T cell receptor beta chains were all obtained from the same sample, sequenced in a study of CD8 T cells in Susac syndrome. Random hexamers primed reverse transcription of about 0.45 to 1 ug RNA. TCRdb re-derived calls from the immunoSEQ multiplex PCR reads in MiXCR, one entry per CDR3 protein. The sample consists of 160,000 or so distinct CDR3 sequences, just under 97% of them appearing once. The specimen sequenced was CD8+ T cells from PBMCs. These receptors were obtained from a human donor with multiple sclerosis.

The chain employs TRBV7-3 and TRBJ1-2; D may be TRBD1 (5 bases). Germline V gene sequence: CDR1 SGHTA, CDR2 FQGTGA. The CDR3 is made up of 14 amino acids. With 0 bases removed from V and 8 bases from J, the gap between germline ends came to 13 bases. For the CDR3, the DNA is TGTGCCAGCAGCTTAACGGGACCTAAAGAGGGCTACACCTTC. Translated: CASSLTGPKEGYTF.

The V and J genes are TRBV12-3 or TRBV12-4 and TRBJ1-2; 7 nucleotides align to TRBD1. The trim removed 8 bases at V and 6 bases at J, leaving 18 bases unmatched. This CDR3 region has 16 residues. CDR3: CASGEGQNKILHGYTF. CDR3 DNA: TGTGCCAGCGGAGAGGGACAGAATAAAATACTACATGGCTACACCTTC.

The chain is built from TRBV20-1 and TRBJ1-1; 8 nucleotides align to TRBD1. Per the germline V gene, CDR1 is DFQATT and CDR2 is SNEGSKA (reference sequence). The CDR3 is made up of 14 amino acids. J gave up 4 bases and V 4 bases, and 8 bases lay outside the gene matches. The CDR3, as DNA: TGCAGTGCTACTCGGACAGGGTCAGGCACTGAAGCTTTCTTT. It codes for CSATRTGSGTEAFF.

The V call is TRBV2, the J call TRBJ2-1, with D uncertain. Germline loops: CDR1 SNHLY, CDR2 FYNNEI. V was pared by 8 bases and J by 4 bases, with 12 bases between. The CDR3 totals 13 residues. DNA for the CDR3: TGTGCCAGCGTAGGTGGTCAATACAATGAGCAGTTCTTC. This codes for CASVGGQYNEQFF.

The V and J genes are TRBV29-1 and TRBJ2-6, with D possibly being TRBD1 or TRBD2 (5 bases each). Germline CDR1 SQVTM, CDR2 ANQGSEA. V was pared by 4 bases and J by 4 bases, with 17 bases between. There are 16 residues in the CDR3. CDR3 in amino acids: CSVVKGTDSGANVLTF. CDR3 coding DNA: TGCAGCGTTGTGAAAGGGACCGATTCCGGGGCCAACGTCCTGACTTTC.

The rearrangement links TRBV19 to TRBJ2-3; D gene unclear. V lost 8 bases, J lost 2 bases, and 8 bases lay in between. CDR3 length: 12 residues. Germline lookup yields CDR1 LNHDA and CDR2 SQIVND (reference sequence). CDR3 nucleotide sequence: TGTGCCAGTTCTAATCCCACAGATACGCAGTATTTT. Amino acids: CASSNPTDTQYF. Based on the CDR3 plus reference TRBV19 and TRBJ2-3, the full variable domain is DGGITQSPKYLFRKEGQNVTLSCEQNLNHDAMYWYRQDPGQGLRLIYYSQIVNDFQKGDIAEGYSVSREKKESFPLTVTSAQKNPTAFYLCASSNPTDTQYFGPGTRLTVL.

V gene TRBV29-1 combines with J gene TRBJ2-3; 10 bases line up with TRBD1. The CDR3 extends over 16 amino acids. The trim removed 4 bases at V and 4 bases at J, leaving 11 bases unmatched. Germline V gene sequence: CDR1 SQVTM, CDR2 ANQGSEA. DNA of the CDR3: TGCAGCGTTGTCTCGACAGGGGGCGAGGCCCCAGATACGCAGTATTTT. Translation: CSVVSTGGEAPDTQYF.

The chain recombines TRBV2 with TRBJ1-1; possible D gene TRBD1, 5 bases. V was pared by 7 bases and J by 3 bases, with 9 bases between. CDR1 is SNHLY, CDR2 FYNNEI, per germline. The CDR3 has 12 amino acids. CDR3 in DNA: TGTGCCAGCATCAGGGCGTACACTGAAGCTTTCTTT. Protein sequence: CASIRAYTEAFF.